Sequencing of this T cell receptor beta chain was carried out in a study of graft-versus-host responses after intestinal transplantation. Study at large: Recipients got multivisceral, liver-intestinal, or isolated intestinal transplants. Study results and caveats: The authors found GvH clones in recipient marrow, some appearing first in ileum or blood.

TCRdb's table, derived via immunoSEQ multiplex PCR, lists solely in-frame clones and lacks some. The sample has approximately 9,800 clones, approximately 31% seen once. Plating of approximately 200,000 CFSE-labeled responder cells was done together with approximately 200,000 irradiated, violet-dye-labeled stimulator cells. Both CD3+CD4+ and CD3+CD8+ responders that were proliferating and CFSE-low underwent sorting after the reaction. Germline V gene data show CDR1 as MNHEY and CDR2 as SMNVEV (reference sequence). V was shortened by 6 bases and J by 7 bases, with 16 bases between the two germline ends. The CDR3 length is 14 residues.

The TCR comes from a human patient who was an organ donor for intestinal transplantation. This specimen consisted of alloreactive CD4+ T cells from a mixed lymphocyte reaction culture, obtained before transplantation. Subset here: CFSE-low proliferating T cells sorted from roughly six-day pre-transplant mixed lymphocyte reaction (GvH or HvG direction). The genes are TRBV27 and TRBJ2-1; D is unclear. CDR3 DNA: TGTGCCAGCAGCCGAGTGGGTTCCACGAATGAGCAGTTCTTC. Translated: CASSRVGSTNEQFF.